The text below deals with one T cell receptor beta chain. No antigen is known for it. Investigators profiled TCR beta VDJ and CDR3 from genomic DNA template. Each CDR3 protein is one row after TCRdb ran MiXCR on the reads. This sample yields some 280,000 distinct CDR3 sequences, of which approximately 57% are seen a single time; 8% belongs to the top ten. The CDR3 totals 18 residues. The ends lost 0 bases at V and 1 base at J; junction bases unmatched: 13. Per the germline V gene, CDR1 is DFQATT and CDR2 is SNEGSKA (reference sequence). The sample originates from a study of CD8+CD57+ T cells in acquired aplastic anemia. Study-wide background: The DNA of sorted CD4+ and CD8+ cells averaged roughly 3.2 ug. Study-level findings and limits: CD8+ Simpson's diversity did not differ significantly between patients and controls.

J is TRBJ2-3 and V is TRBV20-1, with 7 positions matching TRBD1. The source material was sorted CD4+, CD8+, or CD8+CD57+ T cells (not recorded which) from PBMCs. This sequence originates from a human donor with severe aplastic anemia or a healthy control (not recorded which). CDR3 DNA: TGCAGTGCTAGAGATCGAGGACAGGACCACTGGGGCACAGATACGCAGTATTTT. Protein: CSARDRGQDHWGTDTQYF.